Each of the 3 T cell receptor beta chains below was sequenced from the same sample in a study of radiotherapy plus CTLA-4 blockade in lung cancer. TCRdb keeps only in-frame clones here, not all; method: immunoSEQ multiplex PCR. The sample consists of over 85,000 clones, about 86% of them appearing once. This specimen consisted of peripheral blood, obtained from a patient treated with radiotherapy plus ipilimumab. These receptor sequences come from a human donor with non-small cell lung cancer that progressed on radiotherapy plus ipilimumab.

The V call is TRBV28, the J call TRBJ1-2; tentative D call: TRBD1 (5 bases). Germline lookup yields CDR1 MDHEN and CDR2 SYDVKM. The CDR3 extends over 15 amino acids. Trimming shortened V by 2 bases and J by 8 bases, and 18 bases separated the two germline ends. The CDR3 nucleotides read TGTGCCAGCAGTTTAGGGGGATCCAAAGCGCACGGCTACACCTTC. Translating gives CASSLGGSKAHGYTF.

V usage is TRBV5-1 and J usage is TRBJ2-1; TRBD2 agrees at 8 bases. The germline V gene has CDR1 SGHRS and CDR2 YFSETQ. V shed 4 bases, J shed 4 bases, and the junction held 7 bases outside the gene matches. This CDR3 is 15 amino acids long. CDR3 in DNA: TGCGCCAGCAGCCGGCAGACTAGCGATTACAATGAGCAGTTCTTC. It specifies CASSRQTSDYNEQFF.

This clone was picked up one time. V gene TRBV5-6 combines with J gene TRBJ2-3; a weak D match, TRBD1 (6 bases). The germline V gene has CDR1 SGHDT and CDR2 YYEEEE. CDR3 size: 15 residues. V was trimmed by 1 base and J by 4 bases, leaving 13 bases between them. The CDR3 loop is CASSLPGPGADTQYF. The CDR3 nucleotides read TGTGCCAGCAGCTTGCCGGGACCAGGGGCAGATACGCAGTATTTT.